This TCR beta chain was obtained from a study of cytomegalovirus exposure and HLA in healthy donors. Study-level points and caveats: It was taken for granted in presence/absence analyses that sequencing depth across donors was roughly uniform.

Trimming removed 5 bases from V and 4 bases from J; junction bases left unmatched: 8. The CDR3 extends over 15 amino acids. The germline V gene has CDR1 SGHAT and CDR2 FQDESV (reference sequence). PCR primers comprised 60 Vbeta and 13 Jbeta primers. Profiling relied on immunoSEQ multiplex PCR, and the TCRdb table lists in-frame clones only, not all of them. The sample contains some 130,000 clones, approximately 80% of which appear only once. To note about this clone: The antigen is not known.

Donors in the study were healthy people who gave bone marrow. This chain links TRBV11-1 with TRBJ1-1; 9 bases line up with TRBD1. The origin of this receptor is a male donor in good health and CMV-seronegative. Material for sequencing was PBMCs. The CDR3 DNA reads TGTGCCAGCAGCCAATTCGGACAGGGGAGCACTGAAGCTTTCTTT. Its translation is CASSQFGQGSTEAFF.